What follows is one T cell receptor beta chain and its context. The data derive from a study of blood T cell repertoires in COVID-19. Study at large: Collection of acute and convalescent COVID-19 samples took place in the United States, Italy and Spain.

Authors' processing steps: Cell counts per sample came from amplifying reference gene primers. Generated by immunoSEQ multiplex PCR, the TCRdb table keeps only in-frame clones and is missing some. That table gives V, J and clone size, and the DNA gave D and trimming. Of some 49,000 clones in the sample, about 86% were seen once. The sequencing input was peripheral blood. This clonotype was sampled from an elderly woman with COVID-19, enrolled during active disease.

The chain's CDR3 is CASSLSLADRDTQYF. The DNA for the CDR3 is TGTGCCAGCAGCTTATCCCTAGCGGACCGAGATACGCAGTATTTT. The genes are TRBV7-2 and TRBJ2-3; TRBD2 matches at 7 bases. The ends lost 2 bases at V and 5 bases at J; junction bases unmatched: 7. CDR3 length equals 15 residues. The germline CDR1 and CDR2 sequences are SGHTA and FQGNSA.